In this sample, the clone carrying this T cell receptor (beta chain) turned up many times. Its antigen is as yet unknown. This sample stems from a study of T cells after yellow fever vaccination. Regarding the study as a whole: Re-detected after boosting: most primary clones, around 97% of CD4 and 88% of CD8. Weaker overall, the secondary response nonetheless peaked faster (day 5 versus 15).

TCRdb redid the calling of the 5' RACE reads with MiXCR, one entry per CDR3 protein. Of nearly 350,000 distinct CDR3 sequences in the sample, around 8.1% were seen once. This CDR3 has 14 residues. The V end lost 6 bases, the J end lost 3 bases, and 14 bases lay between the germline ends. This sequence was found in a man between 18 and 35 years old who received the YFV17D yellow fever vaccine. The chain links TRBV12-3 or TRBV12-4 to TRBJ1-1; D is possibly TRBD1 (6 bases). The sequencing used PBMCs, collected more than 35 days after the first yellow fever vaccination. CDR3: CASSSRRGDTEAFF. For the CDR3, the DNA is TGTGCCAGCAGCAGTCGGAGGGGGGACACTGAAGCTTTCTTT.